The 15 T cell receptor beta chains listed next were all sequenced from one sample in a study of Graves' ophthalmopathy and Graves' hyperthyroidism. Beta-chain TCR CDR3 regions were amplified from RNA transcripts. The first round was an RT-PCR with HTBI primers, and the second round was a multiplex PCR. From the multiplex PCR reads, TCRdb called clonotypes with MiXCR, one entry per CDR3 protein. The data contain 500,000 to 700,000 distinct CDR3 sequences, around a fifth of them seen just once; the ten biggest clones take up more than 5.5%. The material sequenced was peripheral blood. All receptors derive from a woman under 30 with stable Graves' hyperthyroidism. Some clones in this sample may be carry-over from other donors' samples.

In its sample, this clonotype was seen many times. CDR3 sequence reads: CASSEVGPTGELFF. CDR3 DNA: TGTGCCAGCAGCGAGGTGGGGCCTACCGGGGAGCTGTTTTTT. The chain has TRBV9 and TRBJ2-2, with D possibly matching TRBD1 (5 bases). V was shortened by 3 bases and J by 5 bases, with 11 bases between the two germline ends. Germline V gives CDR1 SGDLS, CDR2 YYNGEE. The CDR3 consists of 14 residues.

The chain combines TRBV11-2 with TRBJ2-7; D is unresolved. Germline assignment: CDR1 SGHAT and CDR2 FQNNGV. There are 14 residues in the CDR3. Between the trimmed V and J ends, which lost 1 base and 1 base, there was a span of 8 bases. The CDR3 DNA sequence: TGTGCCAGCAGCTTAGGATATCCTTCCTACGAGCAGTACTTC. It translates to CASSLGYPSYEQYF.

The chain carries TRBV12-3 or TRBV12-4 and TRBJ2-6; the D is unclear. This CDR3 has 16 residues. Trimming removed 6 bases from V and 0 bases from J, with 12 bases in between. This CDR3 reads CASSPQGLSGANVLTF. CDR3 in DNA: TGTGCCAGCAGCCCACAAGGGCTCTCTGGGGCCAACGTCCTGACTTTC.

This clonotype was picked up many times. The chain couples TRBV11-2 to TRBJ2-7, with TRBD2 identical over 8 bases. J was trimmed by 4 bases and V by 2 bases; bases with no gene match: 16. CDR3 length: 18 amino acids. The germline gives CDR1 SGHAT, CDR2 FQNNGV. The CDR3: CASSLRYAGSGADYEQYF. The CDR3 coding sequence is TGTGCCAGCAGCTTACGATACGCGGGTAGCGGGGCTGATTACGAGCAGTACTTC.

This clonotype appeared many times. The chain combines TRBV5-1 with TRBJ1-2; D might be TRBD1 (5 bases). The CDR3 is 15 amino acids. The germline gives CDR1 SGHRS, CDR2 YFSETQ. Trimming shortened V by 4 bases and J by 4 bases, and 17 bases separated the two germline ends. DNA of the CDR3: TGCGCCAGCAGCCCCGCCAGGACACCACCCTATGGCTACACCTTC. As protein: CASSPARTPPYGYTF.

This chain joins TRBV28 and TRBJ1-2; no definite D call. V was trimmed by 4 bases and J by 1 base, leaving 10 bases between them. Per the germline V gene, CDR1 is MDHEN and CDR2 is SYDVKM. The CDR3 extends over 14 amino acids. Here the CDR3 reads CASSSRMGNYGYTF. The CDR3, as DNA: TGTGCCAGCAGTTCCCGTATGGGTAACTATGGCTACACCTTC.

This clonotype was observed many times. V is TRBV6-5 and J is TRBJ1-1; unclear D gene. Germline V gene lookup returns CDR1 MNHEY and CDR2 SVGAGI. The CDR3 has 14 amino acids. The V end was cut by 1 base, the J end by 1 base, with 7 bases between. CDR3 in DNA: TGTGCCAGCAGTTACTTTGGGCCGAACACTGAAGCTTTCTTT. Translating gives CASSYFGPNTEAFF.

This clonotype has only a few counts. The chain has TRBV3-1 and TRBJ1-1; D may be TRBD1 (5 bases). V was shortened by 4 bases and J by 6 bases, with 12 bases between the two germline ends. CDR3 size: 13 residues. Germline CDR1 is LGHDT and CDR2 is YNNKEL (reference sequence). CDR3 protein: CASSLGQKAEAFF. The CDR3 DNA follows: TGTGCCAGCAGCCTCGGACAAAAGGCTGAAGCTTTCTTT.

The CDR3, as DNA: TGTGCCAGCAGCCAACCCGGCGGATACTATGGCTACACCTTC. Translated: CASSQPGGYYGYTF. The V and J genes are TRBV3-1 and TRBJ1-2, with D unclear. From germline, CDR1 is LGHDT and CDR2 YNNKEL (reference sequence). The V end was cut by 2 bases, the J end by 3 bases, with 10 bases between. CDR3 length equals 14 residues.

The genes are TRBV30 and TRBJ1-1; unclear D gene. This CDR3 contains 11 residues. Germline V gene sequence: CDR1 GTSNPN, CDR2 SVGIG (reference sequence). The CDR3 loop reads CVVNSDTEAFF. The DNA of the CDR3 is TGTGTGGTGAATAGCGACACTGAAGCTTTCTTT. The full variable domain, its missing parts supplied by reference TRBV30 and TRBJ1-1, is SQTIHQWPATLVQPVGSPLSLECTVEGTSNPNLYWYRQAAGRGLQLLFYSVGIGQISSEVPQNLSASRPQDRQFILSSKKLLLSDSGFYLCVVNSDTEAFFGQGTRLTVV.

This clonotype was detected only a few times. A much larger clone sits a single nucleotide away, making a read error possible. This chain joins TRBV29-1 and TRBJ1-2; D is ambiguous. CDR1 and CDR2 (germline): SQVTM, ANQGSEA. CDR3 length: 12 amino acids. This CDR3 reads CSVADTDYGYAF. CDR3 in DNA: TGCAGCGTTGCCGACACGGACTATGGCTACGCCTTC.

The chain has TRBV11-2 and TRBJ1-1; D is perhaps TRBD1 (5 bases). Germline V gives CDR1 SGHAT, CDR2 FQNNGV. The length of the CDR3 is 15 residues. V dropped 2 bases and J dropped 4 bases, with 14 bases sitting between them. The CDR3 sequence: CASSLLAGPSTEAFF. CDR3 DNA: TGTGCCAGCAGCTTACTGGCAGGGCCAAGCACTGAAGCTTTCTTT.

This clonotype was recorded at least ten times. The CDR3 protein is CASSLTGKEPQHF. CDR3 DNA: TGCGCCAGCAGCTTGACAGGGAAGGAGCCCCAGCATTTT. This sequence joins TRBV5-1 and TRBJ1-5; possibly TRBD1 for D (6 bases). The CDR3 runs 13 residues. The ends were cut back, 1 base at V and 8 bases at J, with 10 bases in the middle. CDR1 is SGHRS, CDR2 YFSETQ, per germline.

This clonotype was seen many times. V usage is TRBV12-3 or TRBV12-4 and J usage is TRBJ1-2, with a possible D match to TRBD1 (5 bases). The CDR3 contains 13 residues. V was shortened by 6 bases and J by 0 bases, with 8 bases between the two germline ends. The CDR3 DNA reads TGTGCCAGCAGCCCGACAGCTAACTATGGCTACACCTTC. As protein: CASSPTANYGYTF.

The chain combines TRBV19 with TRBJ1-1; unclear D gene. The germline V gene encodes CDR1 LNHDA and CDR2 SQIVND (reference sequence). CDR3 length equals 15 residues. Trimming pared 5 bases from V and 0 bases from J, leaving 13 bases between. The CDR3 region is CASSGWASMNTEAFF. The CDR3 DNA follows: TGTGCCAGTAGTGGTTGGGCCAGCATGAACACTGAAGCTTTCTTT.